These T cell receptor beta chains were read from a single sample in a study of blood T cell repertoires in COVID-19. The repertoire was sequenced with immunoSEQ multiplex PCR; TCRdb's copy has only in-frame clones and lacks some. The sample shows about 72,000 clones, about 89% of them seen only once. Input material: peripheral blood. These receptors all stem from a woman aged 55-69 years with acute or convalescent COVID-19. Each CDR3 is given without its conserved first and last residue.

j_call v_call cdr3_aa
TRBJ2-5 TRBV7-7 ASSPVAGRQTQY
TRBJ1-2 TRBV19 ASSNLGQGGYT
TRBJ1-6 TRBV11-2 ASNSLGRFAPLH
TRBJ1-6 TRBV7-2 ASSLGPAPLH
TRBJ2-1 TRBV11-2 ASSSGQGAYNEQF
TRBJ1-4 TRBV5-1 ASSSDNNEKLF
TRBJ2-7 TRBV7-9 ASSFLDNEQY
TRBJ2-7 TRBV9 ASSEAGFGYEQY
TRBJ2-2 TRBV29-1 SAGTGHGELF
TRBJ1-5 TRBV28 ASADRGNQPQH
TRBJ2-7 TRBV4-1 ASSGIRQGRGEQY
TRBJ1-3 TRBV5-4 ASSLVGAGNTIY
TRBJ2-5 TRBV29-1 SVVKGSGGATETQY
TRBJ2-5 TRBV15 ATSRDRAPQETQY
TRBJ1-5 TRBV12-3/TRBV12-4 ASSLDRRKPQH
TRBJ1-6 TRBV28 ASSLGGVNSPLH
TRBJ1-6 TRBV28 ATDRGYSPLH
TRBJ2-1 TRBV24-1 ATSDFGVGEQF
TRBJ2-1 TRBV6-6 ASSPAGTGSNEQF
TRBJ1-6 TRBV6-6 ASRPEGKDSPLH
TRBJ1-2 TRBV5-1 ASSAPGESYGYT
TRBJ1-6 TRBV11-2 ASSPPRQGYSPLH
TRBJ1-2 TRBV6-5 ASSRTNRGRGYT
TRBJ2-5 TRBV5-1 ASSFSDLETQY
TRBJ2-1 TRBV24-1 ATSLGGDNEQF
TRBJ1-4 TRBV5-4 ASSSEAVSNEKLF
TRBJ2-5 TRBV7-3 ASSSTPSGTQY
TRBJ2-3 TRBV6-5 ASTPAGQRRGTQY
TRBJ1-2 TRBV2 ASSGTGGTYGYT
TRBJ1-2 TRBV27 ASSSPSRGQVGYT
TRBJ1-1 TRBV6-5 ASRTGPIPNTEAF
TRBJ2-7 TRBV10-3 ANLDRGGIEQY
TRBJ2-7 TRBV7-2 ASSRTGAYEQY
TRBJ2-7 TRBV21-1 ASSKRPGLVSYEQY
TRBJ1-2 TRBV5-1 ASSWTGVDGYT
TRBJ2-7 TRBV11-3 ASSPPGGFYEQY
TRBJ2-3 TRBV6-5 ASSSTDTQY
TRBJ2-3 TRBV5-6 ASSPAGGGITDTQY
TRBJ1-4 TRBV30 AWSARSNEKLF
TRBJ1-1 TRBV5-1 ASTLGGGSGTEAF
TRBJ1-6 TRBV21-1 ASSSRPTGTGGLGSPLH
TRBJ2-3 TRBV3-1/TRBV3-2 ASSQTGNTDTQY
TRBJ2-7 TRBV29-1 SVVKATSVHEQY
TRBJ2-3 TRBV18 ASSLEGLAGATVTDTQY
TRBJ1-4 TRBV7-9 ASSLLGQTGEKLF
TRBJ1-5 TRBV3-1/TRBV3-2 ASSQAHGQPQH
TRBJ1-5 TRBV4-1 ASSQDEGDNQPQH
TRBJ1-6 TRBV6-4 ASPVRGCRNSPLH
TRBJ2-3 TRBV9 ASSVVGTSTDTQY